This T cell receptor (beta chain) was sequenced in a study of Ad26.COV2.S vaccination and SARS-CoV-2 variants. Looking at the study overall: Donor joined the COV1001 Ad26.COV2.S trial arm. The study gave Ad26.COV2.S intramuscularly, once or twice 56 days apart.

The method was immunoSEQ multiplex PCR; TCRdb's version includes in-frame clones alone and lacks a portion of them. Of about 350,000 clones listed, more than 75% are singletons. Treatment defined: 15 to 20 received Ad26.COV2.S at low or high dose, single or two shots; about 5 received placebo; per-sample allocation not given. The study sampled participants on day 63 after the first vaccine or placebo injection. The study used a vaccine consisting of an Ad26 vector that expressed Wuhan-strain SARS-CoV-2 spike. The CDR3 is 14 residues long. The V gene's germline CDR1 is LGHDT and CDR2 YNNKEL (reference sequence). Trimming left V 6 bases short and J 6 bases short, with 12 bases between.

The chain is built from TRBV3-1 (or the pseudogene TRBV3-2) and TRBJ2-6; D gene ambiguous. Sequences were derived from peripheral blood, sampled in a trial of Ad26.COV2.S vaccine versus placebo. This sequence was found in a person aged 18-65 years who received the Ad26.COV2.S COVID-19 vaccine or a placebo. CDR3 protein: CASRLSGLANVLTF. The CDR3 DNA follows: TGTGCCAGCAGATTAAGTGGGCTGGCCAACGTCCTGACTTTC.